The 8 T cell receptor beta chains below come from one sample, sequenced in a study of cytomegalovirus exposure and HLA in healthy donors. The PCR ran on 60 Vbeta and 13 Jbeta primers. Assay: immunoSEQ multiplex PCR; the TCRdb copy retains only in-frame clones and omits some. The table records fewer than 250,000 clones, roughly four fifths of them present only once. Sequences were obtained from PBMCs. The receptors were sampled from a woman aged 30 to 39 in good health and CMV-seropositive.

About this clone itself: At one of its ends the junction is not consistent with the germline gene, which may arise from a read error. The V call is TRBV7-9, the J call TRBJ2-5; unclear D gene. The CDR3 runs 12 residues. The germline V gene has CDR1 SEHNR and CDR2 FQNEAQ (reference sequence). CDR3 DNA sequence: TGTTCCAGCAGCTTAGCCGTCGAGACCCAGTACTTC. The encoded protein is CSSSLAVETQYF.

V gene TRBV28 combines with J gene TRBJ2-7, with 7 bases identical to TRBD1. The CDR3 spans 14 residues. Losses at the gene ends were 6 bases for V and 4 bases for J; bases not matched to a gene: 9. The V gene's germline CDR1 is MDHEN and CDR2 SYDVKM. The CDR3 is CASRPGQSFYEQYF. The CDR3, as DNA: TGTGCCAGCAGGCCGGGACAGAGCTTTTACGAGCAGTACTTC.

This rearrangement joins TRBV2 to TRBJ1-4; D unclear. CDR3 length: 14 residues. Germline V gene lookup returns CDR1 SNHLY and CDR2 FYNNEI. V shed 3 bases and J shed 2 bases, with 7 bases lying between them. CDR3 region: CASSDGMTNEKLFF. The DNA for the CDR3 is TGTGCCAGCAGTGACGGGATGACTAATGAAAAACTGTTTTTT.

The chain joins TRBV27 to TRBJ2-1; TRBD2 agrees at 9 bases. The V segment lost 2 bases and the J segment 7 bases; nucleotides outside the gene matches: 6. This CDR3 comprises 15 residues. CDR1 and CDR2 from the germline V gene are MNHEY and SMNVEV (reference sequence). CDR3 sequence reads: CASSLAGGPINEQFF. The CDR3 nucleotides are TGTGCCAGCAGTTTAGCGGGAGGGCCGATAAATGAGCAGTTCTTC.

The gene calls are TRBV6-4 and TRBJ2-3; 7 nucleotides align to TRBD2. The V gene end was trimmed by 6 bases and the J gene end by 4 bases; junction bases not matched to a gene: 10. Germline-derived CDR1 and CDR2 are MRHNA and SNTAGT. There are 15 residues in the CDR3. The CDR3 loop is CASSLSGGSSDTQYF. CDR3 in DNA: TGTGCCAGCAGCCTAAGTGGCGGGAGCTCAGATACGCAGTATTTT.

This chain connects TRBV7-8 to TRBJ1-3; TRBD1 matches 8 bases. The trim removed 2 bases at V and 4 bases at J, leaving 13 bases unmatched. The CDR3 is 18 residues long. Germline V gene sequence: CDR1 SGHVS, CDR2 FQNEAQ. DNA for the CDR3: TGTGCCAGCAGCTTATTAAAAGACAGGGGACCAAGGGGAAACACCATATATTTT. Encoded protein: CASSLLKDRGPRGNTIYF.

V is TRBV27 and J is TRBJ2-7; tentatively, D is TRBD1 (6 bases). CDR1 is MNHEY and CDR2 is SMNVEV in the germline V gene (reference sequence). Trimming cost V 6 bases and J 1 base, with 10 bases left between them. This CDR3 contains 13 residues. This CDR3 reads CASSRDISYEQYF. CDR3 DNA sequence: TGTGCCAGCAGCCGGGACATTTCCTACGAGCAGTACTTC.

The chain couples TRBV19 to TRBJ1-5; 7 positions agree with TRBD1. Looked up from germline, CDR1 is LNHDA and CDR2 is SQIVND (reference sequence). J lost 4 bases, V lost 7 bases, and 4 bases had no gene match. The CDR3 is 13 amino acids. CDR3 protein: CASKRQGNQPQHF. CDR3 DNA: TGTGCCAGTAAGCGACAGGGAAATCAGCCCCAGCATTTT.